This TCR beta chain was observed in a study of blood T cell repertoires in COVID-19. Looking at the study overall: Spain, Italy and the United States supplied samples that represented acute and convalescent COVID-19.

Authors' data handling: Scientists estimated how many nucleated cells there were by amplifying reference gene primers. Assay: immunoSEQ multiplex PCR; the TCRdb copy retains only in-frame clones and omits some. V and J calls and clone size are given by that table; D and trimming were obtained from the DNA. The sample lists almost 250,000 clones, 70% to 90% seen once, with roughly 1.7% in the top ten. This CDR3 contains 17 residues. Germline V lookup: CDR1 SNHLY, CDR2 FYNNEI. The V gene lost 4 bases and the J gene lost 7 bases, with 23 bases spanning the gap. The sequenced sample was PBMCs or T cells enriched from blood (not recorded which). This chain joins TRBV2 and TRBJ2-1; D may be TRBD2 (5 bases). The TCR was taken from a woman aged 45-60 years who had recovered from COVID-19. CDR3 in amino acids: CASSVVGSSPTINEQFF. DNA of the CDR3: TGTGCCAGCAGTGTCGTGGGTTCCTCCCCGACTATAAATGAGCAGTTCTTC.